This T cell receptor (beta chain) was observed in a study of blood T cell repertoires in COVID-19. Overall study: Samples taken during acute and convalescent COVID-19 were collected in the United States, Italy and Spain. Sources were T cells, B-cell-depleted T cells, or PBMCs; the material itself was cDNA or gDNA.

The CDR3 has 16 residues. Per the germline V gene, CDR1 is SGHRS and CDR2 is YFSETQ. The V end was cut by 1 base, the J end by 2 bases, with 13 bases between. Study processing details: Counts of nucleated cells, estimated from reference gene primer amplification, were obtained. Assay used: immunoSEQ multiplex PCR; TCRdb lists only in-frame clones, some missing. D and trimming were read from the DNA, whereas the V and J calls and clone size are those reported in that table. The sample includes under 150,000 clones, around four fifths of them seen just once. This chain joins TRBV5-1 and TRBJ1-5, with no clear D. Sequencing used peripheral blood. This clonotype was sampled from a human donor in a cohort sampled during active COVID-19. CDR3 DNA sequence: TGCGCCAGCAGCTTGTGGCCAGGCTCGGGCAATCAGCCCCAGCATTTT. As protein: CASSLWPGSGNQPQHF.